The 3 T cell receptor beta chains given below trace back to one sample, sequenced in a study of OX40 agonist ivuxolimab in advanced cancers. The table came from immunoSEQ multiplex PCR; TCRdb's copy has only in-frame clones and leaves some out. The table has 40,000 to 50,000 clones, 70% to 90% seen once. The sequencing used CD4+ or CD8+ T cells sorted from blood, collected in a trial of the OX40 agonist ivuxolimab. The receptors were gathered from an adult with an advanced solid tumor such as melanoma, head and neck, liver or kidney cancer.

The CDR3 sequence is CARSFAGGETQYF. In nucleotides, the CDR3 is TGTGCCAGAAGCTTCGCAGGGGGAGAGACCCAGTACTTC. The chain is built from TRBV5-3 and TRBJ2-5, with 7 nucleotides matching TRBD1. TRBV5-3 is reported as an ORF; its role is uncertain. CDR3 length equals 13 residues. V shed 2 bases, J shed 4 bases, and the junction held 2 bases outside the gene matches.

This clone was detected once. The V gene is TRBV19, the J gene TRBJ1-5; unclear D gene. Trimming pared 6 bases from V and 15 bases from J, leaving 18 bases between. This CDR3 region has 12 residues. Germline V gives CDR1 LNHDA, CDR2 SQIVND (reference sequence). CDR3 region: CASRSDGRLSHF. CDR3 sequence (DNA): TGTGCCAGTAGATCAGACGGAAGGCTATCGCATTTT.

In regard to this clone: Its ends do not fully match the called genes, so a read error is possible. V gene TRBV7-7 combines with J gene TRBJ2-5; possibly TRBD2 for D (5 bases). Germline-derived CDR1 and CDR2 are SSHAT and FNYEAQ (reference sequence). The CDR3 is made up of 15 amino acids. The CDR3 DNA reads TGTGCTAGCAGCCGATCTTCCGGGAACAAAGAGACCCAGTACTTC. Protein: CASSRSSGNKETQYF.